This T cell receptor beta chain was obtained from a study of blood T cells in healthy people across ages. The germline V gene has CDR1 SGDLS and CDR2 YYNGEE. V was trimmed by 0 bases and J by 5 bases, leaving 8 bases between them. This CDR3 comprises 13 residues. Sample-barcoded 5' priming and a J-beta primer mix drove a second PCR of 7 to 11 cycles. TCRdb itself ran the 5' RACE reads through MiXCR, one entry per CDR3 protein. Among 1.2 million to 1.5 million distinct CDR3 sequences listed, approximately 38% were seen once. Source material: blood. The rearrangement links TRBV9 to TRBJ1-1, with D unresolved. This clonotype originated in a woman in her late teens or twenties in good health. CDR3 sequence: CASSVEFGTEAFF. The CDR3, as DNA: TGTGCCAGCAGCGTAGAGTTTGGGACTGAAGCTTTCTTT.